A single TCR beta chain is shown here with its context. This sample is drawn from a study of shared clonotypes between healthy human individuals. The CDR3 sequence is 13 residues long. Germline-derived CDR1 and CDR2 are MNHEY and SVGAGI. V was cut by 0 bases and J by 6 bases, with 6 bases left in between. Generated by immunoSEQ multiplex PCR, the TCRdb table keeps only in-frame clones and is missing some. The table lists some 650,000 clones, about 96% of them singletons. The gene calls are TRBV6-5 and TRBJ2-1, with D unresolved. Sequencing was performed on naive CD4+ T cells sorted from blood. Subset here: CD45RA+ positively selected. The receptor was isolated from a woman between 25 and 40 years old in good health. CDR3 sequence reads: CASSYSHINEQFF. The CDR3 DNA follows: TGTGCCAGCAGTTACTCTCACATCAATGAGCAGTTCTTC.